The 13 T cell receptor beta chains listed next were all sequenced from one sample in a study of blood T cell repertoires in COVID-19. This table comes from immunoSEQ multiplex PCR, and its TCRdb copy is limited to in-frame clones, with some not included. Among 50,000 to 60,000 clones listed, roughly 80% were seen once. The sequencing input was peripheral blood. The receptors stem from a man older than 75 with COVID-19, enrolled during active disease.

The J gene is TRBJ1-2, the V gene TRBV6-1, with D uncertain. V lost 4 bases and J lost 2, with 11 bases in between. The CDR3 spans 14 residues. CDR1 is MNHNS and CDR2 is SASEGT in the germline V gene. DNA of the CDR3: TGTGCCAGCAGTGGTCGGAACGGGAACTATGGCTACACCTTC. Encoded protein: CASSGRNGNYGYTF.

This clone was recorded once. This sequence joins TRBV7-2 and TRBJ1-2; tentative D call: TRBD1 (6 bases). CDR1 is SGHTA and CDR2 is FQGNSA in the germline V gene. V was trimmed by 5 bases and J by 8 bases, leaving 15 bases between them. This CDR3 spans 13 amino acids. Here the CDR3 reads CASSIQGWQGYTF. CDR3 nucleotide sequence: TGTGCCAGCAGCATACAGGGTTGGCAGGGCTACACCTTC.

V is TRBV9 and J is TRBJ1-2; no definite D call. The CDR3 sequence is 14 residues long. In germline, CDR1 is SGDLS, CDR2 YYNGEE. V was cut by 5 bases and J by 4 bases, with 15 bases left in between. The DNA of the CDR3 is TGTGCCAGCAGGGATGGAGGGAACAGCTATGGCTACACCTTC. The encoded protein is CASRDGGNSYGYTF.

This clone was detected only a few times. The chain carries TRBV11-2 and TRBJ1-2; D remains unclear. The CDR3 covers 14 residues. Deletions cut 5 bases from V and 1 base from J, with 11 bases between. Germline V lookup: CDR1 SGHAT, CDR2 FQNNGV. The CDR3 spells CASSPPGGNYGYTF. The CDR3 DNA reads as TGTGCCAGCAGCCCCCCGGGAGGTAACTATGGCTACACCTTC.

V gene TRBV28 combines with J gene TRBJ1-2; no firm D call. With 6 bases removed from V and 3 bases from J, the gap between germline ends came to 14 bases. Germline V lookup: CDR1 MDHEN, CDR2 SYDVKM. CDR3 length equals 14 residues. In DNA, the CDR3 is TGTGCCAGCAGCCTTCCCGGGAGGGACTATGGCTACACCTTC. As protein: CASSLPGRDYGYTF.

J is TRBJ1-2 and V is TRBV27; D gene unclear. V lost 5 bases and J 0 bases, leaving 13 bases between the germline ends. The germline CDR1 and CDR2 sequences are MNHEY and SMNVEV (reference sequence). CDR3 length equals 15 residues. The CDR3 protein is CASSPRRGANYGYTF. DNA of the CDR3: TGTGCCAGCAGTCCCCGACGGGGAGCTAACTATGGCTACACCTTC.

The chain has TRBV19 and TRBJ2-2; D remains ambiguous. CDR1 LNHDA and CDR2 SQIVND come from the germline V gene (reference sequence). This CDR3 contains 13 residues. Trimming shortened V by 5 bases and J by 5 bases, and 9 bases separated the two germline ends. Here the CDR3 DNA reads TGTGCCAGTAGTTCGGTACCGACCGGGGAGCTGTTTTTT. Residues: CASSSVPTGELFF.

The chain employs TRBV7-2 and TRBJ2-7; weak D call: TRBD2 (5 bases). The germline V gene encodes CDR1 SGHTA and CDR2 FQGNSA. V shed 0 bases and J shed 4 bases, with 19 bases lying between them. This CDR3 is 17 amino acids long. CDR3 sequence (DNA): TGTGCCAGCAGCTTAGCGTACTCCAGCGCGAGAGGGTACGAGCAGTACGTC. Translating gives CASSLAYSSARGYEQYV.

The chain joins TRBV7-8 to TRBJ2-5; 7 bases map to TRBD2. Germline V lookup: CDR1 SGHVS, CDR2 FQNEAQ. The CDR3 is 14 amino acids. Trimming took 3 bases from V and 0 from J; bases not matched to a gene: 1. CDR3 in amino acids: CASSFGGNQETQYF. CDR3 sequence (DNA): TGTGCCAGCAGCTTCGGGGGGAACCAAGAGACCCAGTACTTC. Based on the CDR3 plus reference TRBV7-8 and TRBJ2-5, the full variable domain is GAGVSQSPRYKVAKRGQDVALRCDPISGHVSLFWYQQALGQGPEFLTYFQNEAQLDKSGLPSDRFFAERPEGSVSTLKIQRTQQEDSAVYLCASSFGGNQETQYFGPGTRLLVL.

The V call is TRBV5-1, the J call TRBJ1-1; TRBD1 might be the D (5 bases). The V gene's germline CDR1 is SGHRS and CDR2 YFSETQ. Trimming pared 1 base from V and 8 bases from J, leaving 12 bases between. The CDR3 loop spans 13 amino acids. CDR3 in DNA: TGCGCCAGCAGCTTGAAGGCGACAGACGAAGCTTTCTTT. Its protein product is CASSLKATDEAFF.

As to this clone: The junction differs from germline at one of its ends, possibly a read error. The chain couples TRBV11-2 to TRBJ2-5, with unresolved D. The germline gives CDR1 SGHAT, CDR2 FQNNGV. This CDR3 spans 11 amino acids. The CDR3 is CASSPQKTQYF. The CDR3 DNA follows: TGTGCCAGCAGCCCCCAAAAGACCCAGTACTTC. Using reference TRBV11-2 and TRBJ2-5 for the parts outside the CDR3, the full variable domain is EAGVAQSPRYKIIEKRQSVAFWCNPISGHATLYWYQQILGQGPKLLIQFQNNGVVDDSQLPKDRFSAERLKGVDSTLKIQPAKLEDSAVYLCASSPQKTQYFGPGTRLLVL.

The CDR3: CASSQDEFAGDPDTQYF. The CDR3 region has the DNA TGCGCCAGCAGCCAAGACGAGTTCGCGGGGGACCCAGATACGCAGTATTTT. The chain links TRBV4-1 to TRBJ2-3, with TRBD2 matching 7 bases. The CDR3 is 17 residues long. The germline V gene has CDR1 MGHRA and CDR2 YSYEKL. Trimming cost V 0 bases and J 4 bases; bases outside gene matches: 10.

The chain couples TRBV20-1 to TRBJ2-7; maybe TRBD2 (5 bases). The CDR3 loop spans 13 amino acids. V dropped 3 bases and J dropped 6 bases, with 15 bases sitting between them. The germline V gene encodes CDR1 DFQATT and CDR2 SNEGSKA (reference sequence). This chain's CDR3 is CSASWVPEGEQYV. CDR3 DNA sequence: TGCAGTGCTAGTTGGGTTCCTGAGGGCGAGCAGTACGTC.